A selection of T cell receptor beta chains follows, all from one sample in a study of T-cell memory formation after mild COVID-19. A single record per CDR3 protein comes from TCRdb applying MiXCR to the 5' RACE reads. In the table there are some 450,000 distinct CDR3 sequences, roughly 18% of which are singletons. Material: PBMCs or a T cell subset sorted from them (not recorded which). Source of these receptors: a young man who had mild COVID-19 (a few samples of this study predate the infection). Cell type and time point are not known. Both conserved end residues are part of each CDR3. Each record gives: V gene, J gene, CDR3 protein.

v_call: TRBV4-3
j_call: TRBJ1-1
cdr3_aa: CASSPSGGANTEAFF

v_call: TRBV10-3
j_call: TRBJ1-2
cdr3_aa: CAISESGSHGYTF

v_call: TRBV20-1
j_call: TRBJ1-2
cdr3_aa: CSARVPLLNYGYTF

v_call: TRBV10-3
j_call: TRBJ2-1
cdr3_aa: CAISLEEPWSSYNEQFF

v_call: TRBV7-9
j_call: TRBJ2-4
cdr3_aa: CASSLVGLAPNIQYF

v_call: TRBV2
j_call: TRBJ2-3
cdr3_aa: CASSETGGPHTQYF

v_call: TRBV4-3
j_call: TRBJ2-5
cdr3_aa: CASSQIMGGTQYF

v_call: TRBV10-3
j_call: TRBJ2-3
cdr3_aa: CAIRTRGGLADTQYF

v_call: TRBV12-3/TRBV12-4
j_call: TRBJ2-4
cdr3_aa: CASSSRSTKNIQYF

v_call: TRBV7-9
j_call: TRBJ1-1
cdr3_aa: CASSFAGQGTEAFF

v_call: TRBV6-2/TRBV6-3
j_call: TRBJ2-1
cdr3_aa: CASSSRDYNEQFF

v_call: TRBV2
j_call: TRBJ1-5
cdr3_aa: CASSESGSNQPQHF

v_call: TRBV6-2/TRBV6-3
j_call: TRBJ2-1
cdr3_aa: CASSLWGASGDNEQFF

v_call: TRBV19
j_call: TRBJ1-4
cdr3_aa: CASTVTATNEKLFF

v_call: TRBV12-3/TRBV12-4
j_call: TRBJ2-4
cdr3_aa: CASSLLLASKNIQYF

v_call: TRBV12-3/TRBV12-4
j_call: TRBJ2-1
cdr3_aa: CASSFQGASSYNEQFF

v_call: TRBV6-6
j_call: TRBJ1-1
cdr3_aa: CASSRERATEAFF

v_call: TRBV5-1
j_call: TRBJ2-2
cdr3_aa: CASSSLAGGTAGELFF

v_call: TRBV20-1
j_call: TRBJ2-3
cdr3_aa: CSALSTDTQYF

v_call: TRBV11-2
j_call: TRBJ2-5
cdr3_aa: CASSLASGDWETQYF

v_call: TRBV5-1
j_call: TRBJ1-6
cdr3_aa: CASSLFSAGSNSPLHF

v_call: TRBV15
j_call: TRBJ2-6
cdr3_aa: CATSRDPSMRANVLTF

v_call: TRBV5-1
j_call: TRBJ2-4
cdr3_aa: CASSLASGGRIQYF

v_call: TRBV2
j_call: TRBJ2-4
cdr3_aa: CASSSTIDTLAKNIQYF

v_call: TRBV7-8
j_call: TRBJ1-2
cdr3_aa: CASSPQGPNYTF

v_call: TRBV4-1
j_call: TRBJ2-7
cdr3_aa: CASSQGPALLYEQYF

v_call: TRBV2
j_call: TRBJ2-4
cdr3_aa: CASASPGLAWNIQYF

v_call: TRBV12-3/TRBV12-4
j_call: TRBJ2-3
cdr3_aa: CASRHSGGRTDTQYF

v_call: TRBV7-2
j_call: TRBJ2-1
cdr3_aa: CASSLGVGQFF

v_call: TRBV14
j_call: TRBJ2-3
cdr3_aa: CASSQVSGDSTDTQYF

v_call: TRBV6-4
j_call: TRBJ1-5
cdr3_aa: CASSPSGAGGQPQHF

v_call: TRBV29-1
j_call: TRBJ2-1
cdr3_aa: CSVVAGAPQFF

v_call: TRBV5-1
j_call: TRBJ1-3
cdr3_aa: CASSLFLGDRDRVYDSGNTIYF

v_call: TRBV6-6
j_call: TRBJ1-5
cdr3_aa: CASSYSGLGNQPQHF

v_call: TRBV28
j_call: TRBJ1-2
cdr3_aa: CASKQGSSNYGYTF

v_call: TRBV3-1
j_call: TRBJ1-5
cdr3_aa: CASSARGQRNQPQHF

v_call: TRBV7-9
j_call: TRBJ1-2
cdr3_aa: CASSPAVWAPVGYTF

v_call: TRBV20-1
j_call: TRBJ2-5
cdr3_aa: CSARAGYQETQYF

v_call: TRBV5-1
j_call: TRBJ1-1
cdr3_aa: CASSLPGLVSEAFF

v_call: TRBV6-5
j_call: TRBJ2-2
cdr3_aa: CASYVQNTGELFF

v_call: TRBV4-2
j_call: TRBJ2-5
cdr3_aa: CASSQELRTGGTQETQYF

v_call: TRBV12-3/TRBV12-4
j_call: TRBJ1-1
cdr3_aa: CASSFEGGPGTEAFF

v_call: TRBV2
j_call: TRBJ1-6
cdr3_aa: CASSEQGAPYNSPLHF

v_call: TRBV5-1
j_call: TRBJ1-4
cdr3_aa: CASRGGEAEKLFF

v_call: TRBV4-1
j_call: TRBJ2-2
cdr3_aa: CASSLGTLANTGELFF

v_call: TRBV30
j_call: TRBJ1-2
cdr3_aa: CAWSVLDSEFSNYGYTF

v_call: TRBV20-1
j_call: TRBJ2-4
cdr3_aa: CSGGWGLKNIQYF

v_call: TRBV5-1
j_call: TRBJ2-5
cdr3_aa: CASSLVGGGAIETQYF

v_call: TRBV2
j_call: TRBJ1-2
cdr3_aa: CASSVIESYGYTF

v_call: TRBV6-5
j_call: TRBJ1-5
cdr3_aa: CASSYSRGYQPQHF

v_call: TRBV5-4
j_call: TRBJ1-5
cdr3_aa: CASSLALDREIQPQHF

v_call: TRBV29-1
j_call: TRBJ1-4
cdr3_aa: CSVEDRGTNEKLFF

v_call: TRBV28
j_call: TRBJ2-1
cdr3_aa: CATYEGAEQFF